This entry lists 2 T cell receptor beta chains sequenced from one sample in a study of T cells after yellow fever vaccination. TCRdb processed the 5' RACE reads anew with MiXCR; each CDR3 protein has one entry. Among hundreds of thousands of distinct CDR3 sequences listed, 15% to 20% were seen once. The sequences come from PBMCs, collected before the yellow fever booster vaccination. Receptor source: a man aged 18 to 29 who received the YFV17D yellow fever vaccine.

The V and J genes are TRBV5-1 and TRBJ2-3; 10 positions match TRBD2. CDR3 length: 19 amino acids. Germline V CDR1 and CDR2: SGHRS, YFSETQ. The V gene end was trimmed by 1 base and the J gene end by 6 bases; junction bases not matched to a gene: 17. CDR3 sequence: CASSLKLASGGTRVDTQYF. The CDR3 bases are TGCGCCAGCAGCTTGAAATTGGCTAGCGGGGGTACCCGGGTGGATACGCAGTATTTT.

This clonotype turned up a few times. This chain uses TRBV4-1 with TRBJ1-2, with 10 positions matching TRBD1. The CDR3 consists of 15 residues. J gave up 8 bases and V 3 bases, and 9 bases lay outside the gene matches. Germline CDR1 and CDR2: MGHRA and YSYEKL. The chain's CDR3 is CASSQTAGTGVGYTF. The CDR3, as DNA: TGCGCCAGCAGCCAGACCGCCGGGACAGGGGTCGGCTACACCTTC.